The sequence of this T cell receptor (beta chain) was determined in a study of control samples from healthy donors and cancer patients. Germline CDR1 SQVTM, CDR2 ANQGSEA. CDR3 length: 13 residues. Losses at the gene ends were 0 bases for V and 4 bases for J; bases not matched to a gene: 1. Repertoires were generated with immunoSEQ multiplex PCR, while TCRdb's copy carries only in-frame clones and drops some. Seen here are more than 140,000 clones, about 89% observed once, and the top ten hold 7.1%. The genes are TRBV29-1 and TRBJ1-2; 8 bases agree with TRBD1. The TCR sequence derives from a man younger than 30 in good health. Input material: blood. This CDR3 reads CSVEEDRGYGYTF. The CDR3 DNA reads as TGCAGCGTTGAAGAAGACAGGGGCTATGGCTACACCTTC. The full variable domain, with the rest looked up from reference TRBV29-1 and TRBJ1-2, is SAVISQKPSRDICQRGTSLTIQCQVDSQVTMMFWYRQQPGQSLTLIATANQGSEATYESGFVIDKFPISRPNLTFSTLTVSNMSPEDSSIYLCSVEEDRGYGYTFGSGTRLTVV.